These 5 T cell receptor beta chains were sequenced from one sample in a study of CD8 T cells in ankylosing spondylitis. TCRdb fed the 5' RACE reads into MiXCR, producing one record per CDR3 protein. The sample yields some 270,000 distinct CDR3 sequences, about a sixth seen once. The sample comprised blood, either unsorted or a sorted T cell fraction (not recorded which). These TCRs come from a male donor with ankylosing spondylitis or in good health (not recorded which).

This clonotype appeared many times. This chain links TRBV29-1 with TRBJ2-7; a possible D gene is TRBD2 (5 bases). The CDR3 loop spans 12 amino acids. Trimming took off 0 bases at V and 4 bases at J, with 7 bases between the two ends. CDR1 is SQVTM and CDR2 is ANQGSEA in the germline V gene. The CDR3: CSVEDTGYEQYF. CDR3 sequence (DNA): TGCAGCGTTGAAGATACGGGATACGAGCAGTACTTC.

This clonotype was recorded at least ten times. This sequence joins TRBV28 and TRBJ2-7, with 11 bases fitting TRBD2. This CDR3 has 15 amino acids. The V gene end was trimmed by 5 bases and the J gene end by 3 bases; junction bases not matched to a gene: 6. CDR1 is MDHEN and CDR2 is SYDVKM in the germline V gene. Written as DNA, the CDR3 is TGTGCCAGCAGTCTTAGACTAGCGGGAAGCTACGAGCAGTACTTC. This sequence encodes CASSLRLAGSYEQYF.

The chain joins TRBV28 to TRBJ2-7; TRBD1 matches at 10 bases. V was clipped by 3 bases and J by 3 bases; unmatched bases: 5. From germline, CDR1 is MDHEN and CDR2 SYDVKM. The CDR3 has 15 residues. CDR3: CASSFYGQGDYEQYF. The CDR3 DNA reads TGTGCCAGCAGTTTTTACGGACAGGGGGACTACGAGCAGTACTTC. Full variable domain (outside the CDR3, taken from reference TRBV28 and TRBJ2-7): DVKVTQSSRYLVKRTGEKVFLECVQDMDHENMFWYRQDPGLGLRLIYFSYDVKMKEKGDIPEGYSVSREKKERFSLILESASTNQTSMYLCASSFYGQGDYEQYFGPGTRLTVT.

The chain couples TRBV7-8 to TRBJ2-1; TRBD2 agrees at 8 bases. This CDR3 is built from 17 residues. CDR1 is SGHVS, CDR2 FQNEAQ, per germline. With 2 bases clipped from V and 8 bases from J, the junction kept 14 bases outside the gene matches. The CDR3 sequence is CASSLIGEAGLGDEQFF. CDR3 coding DNA: TGTGCCAGCAGCTTAATCGGCGAAGCGGGACTAGGCGATGAGCAGTTCTTC.

This clonotype was counted only a few times. The chain carries TRBV15 and TRBJ2-4; 7 bases align to TRBD1. This CDR3 has 15 residues. After removal of 3 bases from V and 4 bases from J, the junction contained 6 bases not matched to a gene. From germline, CDR1 is LNHNV and CDR2 YYDKDF (reference sequence). The CDR3 sequence is CATSRTGTAKNIQYF. CDR3 nucleotides: TGTGCCACCAGCAGGACCGGGACAGCAAAAAACATTCAGTACTTC.